This T cell receptor beta chain comes out of a study of CD8 T cells in Susac syndrome. An amount of RNA that ranged from roughly 0.5 to 1 ug was reverse transcribed with random hexamers. TCR beta CDR3 was amplified by immunoSEQ multiplex PCR. This amplification extended across 54 Vbeta and 13 Jbeta segments. TCRdb re-derived calls from the immunoSEQ multiplex PCR reads in MiXCR, one entry per CDR3 protein. Of some 450,000 distinct CDR3 sequences listed, about 85% were seen once; the top ten hold under 0.15%. CDR1 and CDR2 from the germline V gene are SGHKS and YYEKEE (reference sequence). The CDR3 runs to 14 residues. Between the trimmed V and J ends, which lost 0 bases and 8 bases, there was a span of 14 bases.

The TCR sequence derives from a human donor with multiple sclerosis. Sequences were obtained from CD8+ T cells from PBMCs. V is TRBV5-5 and J is TRBJ1-2; TRBD1 is a possible D gene (6 bases). This chain's CDR3 is CASSLGAGARGYTF. CDR3 bases: TGTGCCAGCAGCTTGGGGGCAGGGGCGAGGGGCTACACCTTC.